These 32 T cell receptor beta chains share one sample of origin, sequenced in a study of identifying expanded T cells in peripheral blood. The protocol was immunoSEQ multiplex PCR, while the TCRdb copy is restricted to in-frame clones and leaves out a portion. The repertoire holds tens of thousands of clones, 84% seen once, with roughly 21% in the top ten. The sequenced sample consisted of blood. Every receptor here comes from a person between 18 and 75 years old in good health.

The chain recombines TRBV5-4 with TRBJ2-1, with D unclear. Germline CDR1 reads SGHNT; CDR2 reads YYREEE (reference sequence). The CDR3 totals 14 residues. The chain's CDR3 is CAIGAFSSYNEQFF. As DNA, the CDR3 is TGTGCTATTGGTGCTTTTAGCTCCTACAATGAGCAGTTCTTC.

This rearrangement joins TRBV7-6 to TRBJ2-1, with no clear D. The CDR3 runs 16 residues. The V gene lost 0 bases and the J gene lost 0 bases, with 9 bases spanning the gap. Germline lookup yields CDR1 SGHVS and CDR2 FNYEAQ. CDR3 coding DNA: TGTGCCAGCAGCTTAGCGTGGACCCGCTCCTACAATGAGCAGTTCTTC. Its protein product is CASSLAWTRSYNEQFF.

The V and J genes are TRBV19 and TRBJ1-3; D unresolved. Germline values: CDR1 LNHDA, CDR2 SQIVND (reference sequence). V was shortened by 6 bases and J by 0 bases, with 12 bases between the two germline ends. This CDR3 comprises 15 residues. CDR3 residues: CASRIRADSGNTIYF. Here the CDR3 DNA reads TGTGCCAGTAGGATCCGGGCCGACTCTGGAAACACCATATATTTT.

The chain is built from TRBV7-9 and TRBJ1-2; D may be TRBD1 (5 bases). The CDR3 is 14 residues long. V lost 2 bases, J lost 4 bases, and 11 bases lay in between. Germline loops: CDR1 SEHNR, CDR2 FQNEAQ (reference sequence). The CDR3 reads CASSLSGTLYGYTF. CDR3 nucleotides: TGTGCCAGCAGCTTATCCGGGACCCTCTATGGCTACACCTTC. The full variable domain, its missing parts supplied by reference TRBV7-9 and TRBJ1-2, is DTGVSQNPRHKITKRGQNVTFRCDPISEHNRLYWYRQTLGQGPEFLTYFQNEAQLEKSRLLSDRFSAERPKGSFSTLEIQRTEQGDSAMYLCASSLSGTLYGYTFGSGTRLTVV.

CDR3 bases: TGTGCCAGCAGTTTAAATCTCCGGACAGGGCGAAATCAGCCCCAGCATTTT. This sequence encodes CASSLNLRTGRNQPQHF. The chain recombines TRBV28 with TRBJ1-5, with 8 bases identical to TRBD1. Germline V gene lookup returns CDR1 MDHEN and CDR2 SYDVKM. Trimming cost V 2 bases and J 4 bases; bases outside gene matches: 10. CDR3 size: 17 residues.

This clone was seen a handful of times. The V and J genes are TRBV13 and TRBJ2-5, with 9 bases lining up with TRBD2. CDR1 and CDR2 (germline): PRHDT, FYEKMQ (reference sequence). The CDR3 has 15 amino acids. V shed 5 bases and J 2 bases; nucleotides not matched to a gene: 6. The DNA for the CDR3 is TGTGCCAGCAGCACAAAGCGGGGGGTACAAGAGACCCAGTACTTC. Its protein product is CASSTKRGVQETQYF.

V and J are TRBV7-2 and TRBJ1-1, with 7 positions matching TRBD1. Germline V lookup: CDR1 SGHTA, CDR2 FQGNSA. The CDR3 loop spans 14 amino acids. V shed 2 bases, J shed 5 bases, and the junction held 5 bases outside the gene matches. The CDR3 spells CASSLQGVRTEAFF. The CDR3, as DNA: TGTGCCAGCAGCTTACAGGGGGTAAGGACTGAAGCTTTCTTT.

This clone was seen only a few times. This chain joins TRBV19 and TRBJ1-2, with 7 bases aligning to TRBD1. The CDR3 covers 15 residues. J gave up 7 bases and V 5 bases, and 13 bases lay outside the gene matches. The germline gives CDR1 LNHDA, CDR2 SQIVND (reference sequence). The CDR3, as DNA: TGTGCCAGTAGTCAATCACAGGCCGACAGGGTTGGCTACACCTTC. It encodes CASSQSQADRVGYTF. Full variable domain (remainder filled in from reference TRBV19 and TRBJ1-2): DGGITQSPKYLFRKEGQNVTLSCEQNLNHDAMYWYRQDPGQGLRLIYYSQIVNDFQKGDIAEGYSVSREKKESFPLTVTSAQKNPTAFYLCASSQSQADRVGYTFGSGTRLTVV.

The rearrangement joins TRBV18 to TRBJ1-5; a possible D gene is TRBD1 (5 bases). Germline V CDR1 and CDR2: KGHSH, LQKENI. CDR3 length equals 15 residues. Trimming left V 2 bases short and J 6 bases short, with 14 bases between. Here the CDR3 DNA reads TGTGCCAGCTCACCAACGGTAGGGGAAGGTCAGCCCCAGCATTTT. This codes for CASSPTVGEGQPQHF.

The chain has TRBV9 and TRBJ2-5; D call uncertain. CDR3 length: 13 residues. Germline V gene lookup returns CDR1 SGDLS and CDR2 YYNGEE. Deletions cut 0 bases from V and 1 base from J, with 4 bases between. The CDR3 nucleotides read TGTGCCAGCAGCGTAGTAGGCCAAGAGACCCAGTACTTC. Residues: CASSVVGQETQYF.

The gene calls are TRBV18 and TRBJ2-1, with 16 bases that match TRBD2. There are 16 residues in the CDR3. V lost 6 bases to trimming and J lost 9 bases; unmatched junction nucleotides: 8. Germline V CDR1 and CDR2: KGHSH, LQKENI. The CDR3 is CASSEGLAGGYGEQFF. CDR3 DNA sequence: TGTGCCAGCTCGGAGGGACTAGCGGGAGGGTACGGTGAGCAGTTCTTC.

This clone came up a few times. This chain links TRBV27 with TRBJ1-4; 10 bases are a match to TRBD1. V shed 5 bases, J shed 6 bases, and the junction held 6 bases outside the gene matches. Germline CDR1 is MNHEY and CDR2 is SMNVEV (reference sequence). The CDR3 length is 15 residues. In DNA form, the CDR3 reads TGTGCCAGCAGTCCGACAGGGGGCAGGTATGAAAAACTGTTTTTT. Amino acids: CASSPTGGRYEKLFF.

The chain recombines TRBV9 with TRBJ2-5; 8 bases agree with TRBD2. Germline V gives CDR1 SGDLS, CDR2 YYNGEE. This CDR3 is built from 14 residues. The ends lost 1 base at V and 2 bases at J; junction bases unmatched: 1. This CDR3 reads CASSVSGGQETQYF. As DNA, the CDR3 is TGTGCCAGCAGCGTATCGGGAGGGCAAGAGACCCAGTACTTC.

This rearrangement joins TRBV5-6 to TRBJ2-5, with a possible D match to TRBD1 (8 bases). CDR1 SGHDT and CDR2 YYEEEE come from the germline V gene. The V and J ends lost 1 base and 1 base respectively, with 14 bases between them. This CDR3 has 16 residues. CDR3 in amino acids: CASSLWTGRGQETQYF. DNA of the CDR3: TGTGCCAGCAGCTTGTGGACAGGGAGGGGCCAAGAGACCCAGTACTTC.

This clone has a single count. This chain links TRBV7-8 with TRBJ2-3, with D hard to call. This CDR3 region has 17 residues. V was trimmed by 1 base and J by 2 bases, leaving 16 bases between them. CDR1 and CDR2 from the germline V gene are SGHVS and FQNEAQ. The CDR3 is CASSLEYADGNTDTQYF. For the CDR3, the DNA is TGTGCCAGCAGCTTAGAATACGCGGACGGAAACACAGATACGCAGTATTTT.

The CDR3 DNA is TGCGCCAGCAGCCGCGGACAGGGGAATCAGCCCCAGCATTTT. Encoded protein: CASSRGQGNQPQHF. The V gene is TRBV4-1, the J gene TRBJ1-5; 9 nucleotides match TRBD1. The germline V gene has CDR1 MGHRA and CDR2 YSYEKL. The CDR3 has 14 residues. Trimming cost V 4 bases and J 4 bases; bases outside gene matches: 2.

The V and J genes are TRBV5-1 and TRBJ2-3; 13 positions agree with TRBD2. Losses at the gene ends were 0 bases for V and 5 bases for J; bases not matched to a gene: 0. CDR1 is SGHRS, CDR2 YFSETQ, per germline. The CDR3 contains 15 residues. The CDR3 spells CASSLGLAGGDTQYF. The CDR3 nucleotides are TGCGCCAGCAGCTTGGGACTAGCGGGAGGAGATACGCAGTATTTT.

The rearrangement uses TRBV18 and TRBJ1-4, with TRBD1 matching over 8 bases. Unmatched junction bases numbered 4, after V lost 4 bases and J lost 0 bases. The CDR3 extends over 16 amino acids. Germline CDR1 is KGHSH and CDR2 is LQKENI. In DNA, the CDR3 is TGTGCCAGCTCACTCACAGGGGGGTCAACTAATGAAAAACTGTTTTTT. Translated: CASSLTGGSTNEKLFF.

This chain joins TRBV5-6 and TRBJ1-6, with 7 positions matching TRBD1. This CDR3 contains 15 residues. J lost 3 bases, V lost 3 bases, and 3 bases had no gene match. CDR1 and CDR2 (germline): SGHDT, YYEEEE. The CDR3 region is CASSYRQGYNSPLHF. The CDR3 DNA sequence: TGTGCCAGCAGCTACCGACAGGGCTATAATTCACCCCTCCACTTT.

DNA for the CDR3: TGTGCCAGTAGTATCAGCTTACAAGCGGCTAGCACAGATACGCAGTATTTT. As protein: CASSISLQAASTDTQYF. The chain uses TRBV19 and TRBJ2-3; D is possibly TRBD2 (5 bases). The germline gives CDR1 LNHDA, CDR2 SQIVND (reference sequence). This CDR3 has 17 residues. Trimming cost V 3 bases and J 0 bases, with 16 bases left between them.

V gene TRBV20-1 combines with J gene TRBJ2-3, with a tentative D call TRBD2 (6 bases). The germline CDR1 and CDR2 sequences are DFQATT and SNEGSKA (reference sequence). This CDR3 comprises 11 residues. The CDR3 nucleotides read TGCAGCTCCGCGGGGCCAGATACGCAGTATTTT. Translation gives CSSAGPDTQYF.

This chain links TRBV7-3 with TRBJ1-1; unclear D gene. Germline V CDR1 and CDR2: SGHTA, FQGTGA. Trimming took off 1 base at V and 1 base at J, with 7 bases between the two ends. The CDR3 runs to 14 residues. CDR3 DNA sequence: TGTGCCAGCAGCTTAAATGGCGAGAACACTGAAGCTTTCTTT. Translation: CASSLNGENTEAFF.

The CDR3 DNA reads as TGTGCCAGCAGCTTAGCGGGACAGGGGGCTGATGAAGCTTTCTTT. It yields the protein CASSLAGQGADEAFF. V and J are TRBV7-8 and TRBJ1-1; 12 bases are shared with TRBD1. This CDR3 contains 15 residues. CDR1 is SGHVS, CDR2 FQNEAQ, per germline. V lost 0 bases to trimming and J lost 7 bases; unmatched junction nucleotides: 3.

The chain couples TRBV13 to TRBJ1-1, with D uncertain. Trimming pared 0 bases from V and 7 bases from J, leaving 9 bases between. This CDR3 comprises 13 residues. The germline CDR1 and CDR2 sequences are PRHDT and FYEKMQ (reference sequence). The CDR3: CASSLGPSGEAFF. For the CDR3, the DNA is TGTGCCAGCAGCTTAGGGCCTTCCGGTGAAGCTTTCTTT.

The chain has TRBV9 and TRBJ2-7; D ambiguous. Trimming cost V 4 bases and J 3 bases, with 8 bases left between them. Per germline, CDR1 SGDLS and CDR2 YYNGEE. The CDR3 contains 12 residues. CDR3 coding DNA: TGTGCCAGCAGCTCGACCCTCTACGAGCAGTACTTC. Translated: CASSSTLYEQYF.

The rearrangement uses TRBV5-5 and TRBJ1-2; D not resolved. V dropped 1 base and J dropped 1 base, with 2 bases sitting between them. The CDR3 sequence is 12 residues long. Germline values: CDR1 SGHKS, CDR2 YYEKEE (reference sequence). In DNA form, the CDR3 reads TGTGCCAGCAGCTTGAGTAACTATGGCTACACCTTC. Translation: CASSLSNYGYTF.

The chain carries TRBV2 and TRBJ1-5, with D uncertain. This CDR3 contains 14 residues. The V end lost 1 base, the J end lost 2 bases, and 6 bases lay between the germline ends. Germline lookup yields CDR1 SNHLY and CDR2 FYNNEI. CDR3 bases: TGTGCCAGCAGTGAAGGGGAACGCAATCAGCCCCAGCATTTT. It translates to CASSEGERNQPQHF. Full variable domain (remainder filled in from reference TRBV2 and TRBJ1-5): EPEVTQTPSHQVTQMGQEVILRCVPISNHLYFYWYRQILGQKVEFLVSFYNNEISEKSEIFDDQFSVERPDGSNFTLKIRSTKLEDSAMYFCASSEGERNQPQHFGDGTRLSIL.

The chain couples TRBV18 to TRBJ2-1; 8 bases align to TRBD2. Germline V lookup: CDR1 KGHSH, CDR2 LQKENI. The CDR3 extends over 16 amino acids. The V and J ends lost 1 base and 4 bases, in that order; junction bases with no gene match: 6. The CDR3 reads CASSPRTGGYYNEQFF. CDR3 in DNA: TGTGCCAGCTCACCACGAACGGGAGGGTATTACAATGAGCAGTTCTTC.

This clone was picked up one time. V gene TRBV6-1 combines with J gene TRBJ2-7; D is uncertain. CDR1 MNHNS and CDR2 SASEGT come from the germline V gene. V lost 6 bases and J 3 bases, leaving 9 bases between the germline ends. The CDR3 is made up of 12 amino acids. The CDR3 reads CASRIWDYEQYF. The CDR3, as DNA: TGTGCCAGCAGGATCTGGGACTACGAGCAGTACTTC.

The chain uses TRBV7-2 and TRBJ2-2; D might be TRBD1 (6 bases). This CDR3 has 16 residues. Trimming shortened V by 5 bases and J by 1 base, and 14 bases separated the two germline ends. Germline V gene sequence: CDR1 SGHTA, CDR2 FQGNSA. CDR3 DNA: TGTGCCAGCAGCCTGGACAGTGTACTGAACACCGGGGAGCTGTTTTTT. This encodes CASSLDSVLNTGELFF.

The chain joins TRBV7-9 to TRBJ2-1, with a possible D match to TRBD1 (5 bases). Trimming stripped 5 bases from V and 4 bases from J, with 15 bases between. CDR1 and CDR2 (germline): SEHNR, FQNEAQ (reference sequence). CDR3 length: 15 residues. The CDR3 loop reads CASSARVSLYNEQFF. The CDR3 nucleotides read TGTGCCAGCAGCGCCAGGGTTTCCCTATACAATGAGCAGTTCTTC. The full variable domain, with the rest looked up from reference TRBV7-9 and TRBJ2-1, is DTGVSQNPRHKITKRGQNVTFRCDPISEHNRLYWYRQTLGQGPEFLTYFQNEAQLEKSRLLSDRFSAERPKGSFSTLEIQRTEQGDSAMYLCASSARVSLYNEQFFGPGTRLTVL.

The chain is built from TRBV5-6 and TRBJ1-5; D may be TRBD1 (5 bases). V was shortened by 4 bases and J by 1 base, with 12 bases between the two germline ends. CDR1 is SGHDT and CDR2 is YYEEEE in the germline V gene. This CDR3 is built from 15 residues. The CDR3 loop is CASSLAGDSNQPQHF. In DNA form, the CDR3 reads TGTGCCAGCAGCCTGGCGGGGGACAGCAATCAGCCCCAGCATTTT.